These 14 T cell receptor beta chains came from one sample sequenced in a study of CD8+ T cells in alopecia areata. As the sequencing template, cDNA was produced by extracting RNA and reverse transcribing it. Repertoires were generated with immunoSEQ multiplex PCR, while TCRdb's copy carries only in-frame clones and drops some. The repertoire holds about 180,000 clones, with approximately 50% as singletons. Treatment: oral pan-JAK inhibitor, 5-10 mg twice daily. The sequencing used CD8+ T cells sorted from blood, collected at week 52, from a patient treated with tofacitinib. Receptor source: a human donor with alopecia areata.

This chain uses TRBV27 with TRBJ1-6; tentatively, D is TRBD1 (5 bases). Trimming took 3 bases from V and 9 from J, leaving 15 bases between them. CDR3 length equals 15 residues. Per the germline V gene, CDR1 is MNHEY and CDR2 is SMNVEV (reference sequence). CDR3 sequence reads: CASSFDRLSGSPLHF. For the CDR3, the DNA is TGTGCCAGCAGTTTCGACAGACTCAGTGGTTCACCCCTCCACTTT.

The CDR3 nucleotides are TGTGCCAGCATCGGTAGCGCCCCCTACGAGCAGTACTTC. Translation: CASIGSAPYEQYF. V gene TRBV25-1 combines with J gene TRBJ2-7, with D tentatively TRBD2 (5 bases). Germline assignment: CDR1 MGHDK and CDR2 SYGVNS. V was trimmed by 7 bases and J by 2 bases, leaving 12 bases between them. The CDR3 is made up of 13 amino acids.

This clone has just one count. The chain joins TRBV29-1 to TRBJ1-2, with TRBD1 matching over 10 bases. CDR1 SQVTM and CDR2 ANQGSEA come from the germline V gene. The CDR3 covers 15 residues. The junction had 12 bases not matched to a gene; V was cut back by 7 bases and J by 4 bases. The CDR3 DNA reads TGCAGCGCAGGGGACAGGGGCGACATCCTCTATGGCTACACCTTC. Translated, it gives CSAGDRGDILYGYTF.

The chain is built from TRBV27 and TRBJ1-5, with D possibly TRBD1 on 5 matching bases. The ends were cut back, 0 bases at V and 2 bases at J, with 11 bases in the middle. The CDR3 extends over 16 amino acids. CDR1 and CDR2 (germline): MNHEY, SMNVEV (reference sequence). CDR3 bases: TGTGCCAGCAGTTTATCCGCGGGGACTGGCAATCAGCCCCAGCATTTT. This sequence encodes CASSLSAGTGNQPQHF.

The gene calls are TRBV23-1 and TRBJ1-1; D may be TRBD1 (5 bases). TRBV23-1 is filed as an ORF, its function uncertain. The CDR3 has 16 residues. V was trimmed by 7 bases and J by 0 bases, leaving 18 bases between them. The CDR3 protein is CASIPPGTSLNTEAFF. DNA of the CDR3: TGCGCCAGCATTCCCCCGGGGACCTCACTGAACACTGAAGCTTTCTTT.

This clone appeared a few times. The chain couples TRBV30 to TRBJ1-6; the match to TRBD1 covers 7 bases. V lost 1 base to trimming and J lost 7 bases; unmatched junction nucleotides: 4. This CDR3 comprises 14 residues. The germline gives CDR1 GTSNPN, CDR2 SVGIG (reference sequence). DNA of the CDR3: TGTGCCTGGAGTGGCGGGACAGACAATTCACCCCTCCACTTT. Translating gives CAWSGGTDNSPLHF.

This clone was seen only a few times. The V gene is TRBV15, the J gene TRBJ1-1, with no clear D. The CDR3 extends over 13 amino acids. Germline CDR1 LNHNV, CDR2 YYDKDF (reference sequence). The ends were cut back, 3 bases at V and 1 base at J, with 6 bases in the middle. CDR3 nucleotides: TGTGCCACCAGCAGGACACCGAACACTGAAGCTTTCTTT. Translating it yields CATSRTPNTEAFF.

In DNA form, the CDR3 reads TGTGCCAGCAGTTCCCCCGGGGACGGCTACACCTTC. Protein product: CASSSPGDGYTF. The J gene is TRBJ1-2, the V gene TRBV27; possible D gene TRBD1, 5 bases. The CDR3 has 12 amino acids. Per the germline V gene, CDR1 is MNHEY and CDR2 is SMNVEV (reference sequence). Trimming cost V 4 bases and J 8 bases, with 11 bases left between them.

V and J are TRBV29-1 and TRBJ1-1; no reliable D call. Trimming stripped 4 bases from V and 8 bases from J, with 11 bases between. Germline lookup yields CDR1 SQVTM and CDR2 ANQGSEA. The CDR3 is 11 residues long. This chain's CDR3 is CSVVVLGEAFF. The CDR3 DNA follows: TGCAGCGTTGTGGTACTTGGGGAAGCTTTCTTT.

This clone was observed a few times. The V call is TRBV6-5, the J call TRBJ2-7; D call uncertain. Trimming removed 2 bases at V and 3 bases at J, with 14 bases between. CDR3 length equals 15 residues. Looked up from germline, CDR1 is MNHEY and CDR2 is SVGAGI. CDR3 coding DNA: TGTGCCAGCAGTTACGTCGGTTTGGCCAGCTACGAGCAGTACTTC. It codes for CASSYVGLASYEQYF.

The chain carries TRBV5-4 and TRBJ2-6; D gene unclear. This CDR3 has 14 residues. Trimming took 5 bases from V and 0 from J, leaving 6 bases between them. In germline, CDR1 is SGHNT, CDR2 YYREEE (reference sequence). This CDR3 reads CASSYNSGANVLTF. In DNA form, the CDR3 reads TGTGCCAGCAGTTACAACTCTGGGGCCAACGTCCTGACTTTC.

The chain joins TRBV19 to TRBJ1-2; D not certain. This CDR3 contains 13 residues. V was pared by 7 bases and J by 2 bases, with 11 bases between. CDR1 and CDR2 (germline): LNHDA, SQIVND (reference sequence). CDR3 in DNA: TGTGCCAGTACTGGAGCTCACAACTATGGCTACACCTTC. Amino acid sequence: CASTGAHNYGYTF.

This clone has a handful of counts. V is TRBV29-1 and J is TRBJ2-7; D is possibly TRBD2 (5 bases). V shed 5 bases and J shed 9 bases, with 17 bases lying between them. Looked up from germline, CDR1 is SQVTM and CDR2 is ANQGSEA. CDR3 length: 12 residues. CDR3 in DNA: TGCAGCGTTTTCTCGGGCGGGCTGGGGCAGTACTTC. Its translation is CSVFSGGLGQYF.

This sequence joins TRBV27 and TRBJ1-5; a weak D match, TRBD1 (5 bases). CDR1 is MNHEY, CDR2 SMNVEV, per germline (reference sequence). The CDR3 loop spans 13 amino acids. Trimming left V 3 bases short and J 6 bases short, with 9 bases between. DNA of the CDR3: TGTGCCAGCAGTTTGAGGGGACCTCAGCCCCAGCATTTT. Translation gives CASSLRGPQPQHF.